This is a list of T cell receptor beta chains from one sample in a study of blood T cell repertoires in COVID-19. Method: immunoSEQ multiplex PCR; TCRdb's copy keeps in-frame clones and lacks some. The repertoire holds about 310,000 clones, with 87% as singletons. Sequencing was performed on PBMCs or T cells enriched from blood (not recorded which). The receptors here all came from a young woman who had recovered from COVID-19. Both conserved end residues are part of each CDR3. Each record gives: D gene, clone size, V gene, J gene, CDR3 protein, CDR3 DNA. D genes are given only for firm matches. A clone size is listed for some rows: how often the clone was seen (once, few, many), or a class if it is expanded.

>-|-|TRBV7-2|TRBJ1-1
CASSSMTGQDEAFF
TGTGCCAGCAGCTCCATGACAGGTCAAGATGAAGCTTTCTTT
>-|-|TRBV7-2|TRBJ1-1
CASSARAPGEAFF
TGTGCCAGCAGCGCCAGGGCACCGGGTGAAGCTTTCTTT
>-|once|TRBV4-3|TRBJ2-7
CASSQDQPTAYEQYF
TGCGCCAGCAGCCAAGACCAGCCGACAGCCTACGAGCAGTACTTC
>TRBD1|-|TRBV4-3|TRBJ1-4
CASSQEKGTGGEKLFF
TGCGCCAGCAGCCAAGAAAAGGGGACAGGAGGTGAAAAACTGTTTTTT
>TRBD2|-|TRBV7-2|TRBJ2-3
CASSLAPSGTSGTDTQYF
TGTGCCAGCAGCTTAGCCCCCTCCGGGACTAGCGGCACAGATACGCAGTATTTT
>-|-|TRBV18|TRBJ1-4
CASSPPSGDEEKLFF
TGTGCCAGCTCACCACCCTCAGGGGACGAGGAAAAACTGTTTTTT
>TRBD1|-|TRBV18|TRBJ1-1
CASSLTGVKNTEAFF
TGTGCCAGCTCACTCACAGGGGTCAAGAACACTGAAGCTTTCTTT
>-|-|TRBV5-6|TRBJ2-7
CASSRPTAYEQYF
TGTGCCAGCAGCAGACCGACAGCCTACGAGCAGTACTTC
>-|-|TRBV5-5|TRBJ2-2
CASSLSGGLAGELFF
TGTGCCAGCAGCTTGTCCGGGGGGCTCGCCGGGGAGCTGTTTTTT
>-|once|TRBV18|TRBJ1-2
CASSPRRGSYGYTF
TGTGCCAGCTCACCACGAAGGGGTAGCTATGGCTACACCTTC
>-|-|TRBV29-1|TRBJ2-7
CSVETPLRGQYF
TGCAGCGTTGAAACCCCCCTTAGGGGGCAGTACTTC
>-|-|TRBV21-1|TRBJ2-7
CASSKADSSYEQYF
TGTGCCAGCAGCAAAGCGGACAGCTCCTACGAGCAGTACTTC
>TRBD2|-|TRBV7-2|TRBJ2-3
CASSLHGTSGGTDTQYF
TGTGCCAGCAGCCTACACGGGACTAGCGGAGGGACAGATACGCAGTATTTT
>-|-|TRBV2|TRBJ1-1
CASSGTVNTEAFF
TGTGCCAGCAGTGGGACAGTGAACACTGAAGCTTTCTTT